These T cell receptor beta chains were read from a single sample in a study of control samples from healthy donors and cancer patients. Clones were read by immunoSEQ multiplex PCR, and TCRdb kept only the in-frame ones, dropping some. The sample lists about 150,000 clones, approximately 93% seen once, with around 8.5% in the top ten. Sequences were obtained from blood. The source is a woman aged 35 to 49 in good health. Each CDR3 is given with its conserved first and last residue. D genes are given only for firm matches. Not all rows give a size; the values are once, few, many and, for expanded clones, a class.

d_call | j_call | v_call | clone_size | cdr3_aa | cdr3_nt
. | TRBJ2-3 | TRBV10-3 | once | CAIGRDPSTDTQYF | TGTGCCATCGGACGGGACCCTAGCACAGATACGCAGTATTTT
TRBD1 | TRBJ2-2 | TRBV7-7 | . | CASSPDRTNTGELFF | TGTGCTAGCAGCCCGGACAGGACGAACACCGGGGAGCTGTTTTTT
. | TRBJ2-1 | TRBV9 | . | CASSVVSGSYNEQFF | TGTGCCAGCAGCGTAGTGAGCGGCTCCTACAATGAGCAGTTCTTC
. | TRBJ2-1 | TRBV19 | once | CASSIFMGQGRNEQFF | TGTGCCAGTAGTATCTTCATGGGGCAGGGAAGGAATGAGCAGTTCTTC
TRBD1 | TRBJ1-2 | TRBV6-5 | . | CASRAQGENYGYTF | TGTGCCAGCAGGGCACAGGGGGAGAACTATGGCTACACCTTC
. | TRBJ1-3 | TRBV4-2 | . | CASSQEGTGDSGNTIYF | TGTGCCAGCAGCCAAGAGGGGACTGGAGACTCTGGAAACACCATATATTTT
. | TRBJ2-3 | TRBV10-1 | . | CASSERAGVPDTQYF | TGCGCCAGCAGTGAGAGGGCCGGGGTCCCGGATACGCAGTATTTT
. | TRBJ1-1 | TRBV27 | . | CASSLGRYTEAFF | TGTGCCAGCAGTTTGGGACGCTACACTGAAGCTTTCTTT
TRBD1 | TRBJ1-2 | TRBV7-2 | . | CASSPTGDGYTF | TGTGCCAGCAGCCCGACAGGGGATGGCTACACCTTC
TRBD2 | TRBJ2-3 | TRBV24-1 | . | CATMRGGLAGVGTDTQYF | TGTGCCACCATGAGGGGGGGACTAGCGGGAGTTGGTACAGATACGCAGTATTTT
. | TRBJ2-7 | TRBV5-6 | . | CASSRLAYEQYF | TGTGCCAGCAGCCGACTAGCCTACGAGCAGTACTTC
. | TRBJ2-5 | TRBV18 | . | CASSPPTGRETQYF | TGTGCCAGCTCACCCCCTACAGGGAGGGAGACCCAGTACTTC
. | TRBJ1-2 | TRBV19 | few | CASSIDQGWGYTF | TGTGCCAGTAGTATAGATCAAGGTTGGGGCTACACCTTC
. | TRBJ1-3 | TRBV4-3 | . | CASSQTRGSGNTIYF | TGCGCCAGCAGCCAAACCAGGGGATCTGGAAACACCATATATTTT
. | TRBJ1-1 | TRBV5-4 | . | CASSLGGLNTEAFF | TGTGCCAGCAGCTTGGGGGGGTTGAACACTGAAGCTTTCTTT
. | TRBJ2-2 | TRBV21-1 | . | CASSANRGTNTGELFF | TGTGCCAGCAGCGCAAACAGGGGGACGAACACCGGGGAGCTGTTTTTT
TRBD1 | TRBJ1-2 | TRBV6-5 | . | CASSYAGTATNYGYTF | TGTGCCAGCAGTTACGCGGGGACAGCGACTAACTATGGCTACACCTTC
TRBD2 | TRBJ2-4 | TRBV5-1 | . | CASSLNAGTSGIQYF | TGCGCCAGCAGCTTGAATGCAGGGACTAGCGGAATTCAGTACTTC
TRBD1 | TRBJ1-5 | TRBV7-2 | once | CASSPTGTGAFRSNQPQHF | TGTGCCAGCAGCCCGACCGGGACAGGGGCCTTTCGGAGCAATCAGCCCCAGCATTTT
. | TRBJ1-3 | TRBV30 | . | CAWSVVSSGNTIYF | TGTGCCTGGAGTGTAGTGAGCTCTGGAAACACCATATATTTT
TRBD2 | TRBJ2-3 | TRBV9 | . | CASSGLAGFSSQDTQYF | TGTGCCAGCAGCGGACTAGCCGGGTTCTCTAGCCAAGATACGCAGTATTTT
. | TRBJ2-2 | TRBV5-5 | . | CASSLDPGPNTGELFF | TGTGCCAGCAGCTTGGATCCAGGACCCAACACCGGGGAGCTGTTTTTT
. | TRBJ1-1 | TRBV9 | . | CASSVAGRLNTEAFF | TGTGCCAGCAGCGTAGCTGGCCGGCTGAACACTGAAGCTTTCTTT
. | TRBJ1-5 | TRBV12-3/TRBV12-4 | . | CASSLSGDQPQHF | TGTGCCAGCAGTTTATCAGGAGATCAGCCCCAGCATTTT
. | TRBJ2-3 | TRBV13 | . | CASSPPLSDTQYF | TGTGCCAGCAGCCCGCCCTTATCAGATACGCAGTATTTT
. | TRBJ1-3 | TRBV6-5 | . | CASSYSFNSGNTIYF | TGTGCCAGCAGTTACTCGTTTAACTCTGGAAACACCATATATTTT
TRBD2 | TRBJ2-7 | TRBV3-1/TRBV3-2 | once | CASSPRAGAIYEQYF | TGTGCCAGCAGCCCAAGAGCGGGAGCAATATACGAGCAGTACTTC
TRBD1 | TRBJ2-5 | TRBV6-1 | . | CASSDTGGFMETQYF | TGTGCCAGCAGTGACACAGGGGGCTTTATGGAGACCCAGTACTTC
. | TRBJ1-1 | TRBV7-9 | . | CASSFGTNTEAFF | TGTGCCAGCAGCTTTGGTACGAACACTGAAGCTTTCTTT
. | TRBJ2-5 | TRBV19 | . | CASRREGTETQYF | TGTGCCAGTAGAAGGGAAGGGACAGAGACCCAGTACTTC
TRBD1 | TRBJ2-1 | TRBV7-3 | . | CASSIDRGREQFF | TGTGCCAGCAGTATTGACAGGGGTCGGGAGCAGTTCTTC
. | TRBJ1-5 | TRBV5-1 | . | CASSLDGRTGNQPQHF | TGCGCCAGCAGCTTGGACGGCCGGACGGGAAATCAGCCCCAGCATTTT
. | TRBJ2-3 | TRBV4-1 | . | CASSQEIGRTDTQYF | TGCGCCAGCAGCCAAGAGATAGGGCGCACAGATACGCAGTATTTT
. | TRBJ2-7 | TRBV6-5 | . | CTSRQDAPYEQYF | TGTACCAGCAGGCAGGATGCACCCTACGAGCAGTACTTC
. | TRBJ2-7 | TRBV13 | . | CASSLGRRDGDYEQYF | TGTGCCAGCAGCTTAGGTAGGCGGGACGGGGATTACGAGCAGTACTTC
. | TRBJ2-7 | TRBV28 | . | CASGRLGEQYF | TGTGCCAGCGGCCGCTTAGGCGAGCAGTACTTC
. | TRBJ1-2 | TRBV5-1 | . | CASSPEALPYGYTF | TGCGCCAGCAGCCCCGAGGCGCTGCCCTATGGCTACACCTTC
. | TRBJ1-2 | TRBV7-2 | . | CASSVNRGDNYGYTF | TGTGCCAGCAGCGTTAACCGGGGAGATAACTATGGCTACACCTTC
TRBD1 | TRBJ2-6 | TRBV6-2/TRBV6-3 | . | CASSYLGQGISGANVLTF | TGTGCCAGCAGTTATCTTGGACAGGGAATTTCTGGGGCCAACGTCCTGACTTTC
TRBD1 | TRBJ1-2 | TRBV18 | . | CASSPSTGTGINYGYTF | TGTGCCAGCTCACCCTCTACCGGGACAGGTATTAACTATGGCTACACCTTC
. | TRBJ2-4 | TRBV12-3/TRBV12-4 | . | CACSRPGVNIQYF | TGTGCCTGCAGTCGGCCAGGGGTAAACATTCAGTACTTC
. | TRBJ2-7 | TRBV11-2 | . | CASSLDRQGYISYEQYF | TGTGCCAGCAGCTTAGACCGGCAGGGGTATATCTCCTACGAGCAGTACTTC
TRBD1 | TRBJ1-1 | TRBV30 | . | CAWSTGGTEAFF | TGTGCCTGGTCGACAGGGGGAACTGAAGCTTTCTTT
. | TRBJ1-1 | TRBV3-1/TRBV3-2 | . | CASSLSSEAFF | TGTGCCAGCAGCCTCTCCTCTGAAGCTTTCTTT
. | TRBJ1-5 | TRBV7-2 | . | CASSIEGNQPQHF | TGTGCCAGCAGCATCGAGGGGAATCAGCCCCAGCATTTT
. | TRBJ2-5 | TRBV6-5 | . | CASSSMWRAGKETQYF | TGTGCCAGCAGTTCTATGTGGCGAGCAGGAAAAGAGACCCAGTACTTC
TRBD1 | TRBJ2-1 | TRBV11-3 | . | CASSRQGREQFF | TGTGCCAGCAGCCGACAGGGACGGGAGCAGTTCTTC
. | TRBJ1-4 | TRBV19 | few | CASSTRGGTNEKLFF | TGTGCCAGTAGTACGCGAGGAGGGACCAATGAAAAACTGTTTTTT
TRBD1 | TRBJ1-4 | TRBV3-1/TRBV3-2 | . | CASSQGGQEKLFF | TGTGCCAGCAGCCAAGGGGGACAGGAAAAACTGTTTTTT
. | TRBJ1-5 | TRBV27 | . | CASSLEQGRQPQHF | TGTGCCAGCAGTTTAGAGCAGGGTCGTCAGCCCCAGCATTTT
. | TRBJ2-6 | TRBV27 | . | CASSFSTGNGANVLTF | TGTGCCAGCAGTTTCTCAACAGGGAATGGGGCCAACGTCCTGACTTTC
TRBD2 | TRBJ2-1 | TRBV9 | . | CASSVGTSGALGDNEQFF | TGTGCCAGCAGCGTGGGGACTAGCGGGGCGCTCGGGGACAATGAGCAGTTCTTC
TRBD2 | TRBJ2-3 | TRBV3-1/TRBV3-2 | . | CASSQVLADLKRGTDTQYF | TGTGCCAGCAGCCAGGTACTAGCGGATCTTAAAAGGGGCACAGATACGCAGTATTTT
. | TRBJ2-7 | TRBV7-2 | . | CASSLDTGSYEQYF | TGTGCCAGCAGCTTAGATACGGGTTCCTACGAGCAGTACTTC
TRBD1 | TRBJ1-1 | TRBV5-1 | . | CASSLERRGRLTTEAFF | TGCGCCAGCAGCTTGGAACGCAGGGGGCGTTTGACTACTGAAGCTTTCTTT
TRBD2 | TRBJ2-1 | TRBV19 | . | CASNSGGLYNEQFF | TGTGCCAGTAACTCGGGAGGCCTCTACAATGAGCAGTTCTTC